The text below deals with one T cell receptor (beta chain). The data belong to a study of tumor and adjacent non-tumor tissue in lung cancer. Study at large: Samples averaged roughly 4 million productive TCRbeta reads each.

A modified ARM-PCR protocol with three rounds of nested PCR amplified TCRbeta. MiXCR, run by TCRdb on the multiplex PCR reads, gives a single entry per CDR3 protein. The repertoire holds 220,000 or so distinct CDR3 sequences, with 71% as singletons. This sample's RNA came from whole unsorted tissue. V shed 5 bases and J shed 10 bases, with 23 bases lying between them. The CDR3 sequence is 15 residues long. The chain is built from TRBV12-3 or TRBV12-4 and TRBJ2-5, with a weak D call TRBD2 (6 bases). The TCR comes from a man aged 55 to 69 with non-small cell lung cancer. Material: lung tumor tissue. DNA of the CDR3: TGTGCCAGCAGTGCCTCTGGAGGGGCCCCTAGGAGCCAGTACTTC. Protein sequence: CASSASGGAPRSQYF.